The 27 T cell receptor beta chains below were found in one sample sequenced in a study of shared clonotypes between healthy human individuals. Only in-frame clones appear in the TCRdb table, and some are missing; sequencing was by immunoSEQ multiplex PCR. The sample yields around 1,100,000 clones, 70% to 85% seen once. The specimen was memory CD4+ T cells from PBMCs. Stated subset: CD45RA-negative fraction. The receptors were gathered from a man between 18 and 35 years old in good health. Some clones in this sample may be carry-over from other donors' samples.

This chain uses TRBV27 with TRBJ1-2; D is perhaps TRBD1 (5 bases). Germline-derived CDR1 and CDR2 are MNHEY and SMNVEV (reference sequence). V shed 0 bases and J shed 2 bases, with 16 bases lying between them. The CDR3 is 17 residues long. The CDR3 nucleotides are TGTGCCAGCAGTTTATCAGGCTTGGGACGGGGGAACTATGGCTACACCTTC. Translating gives CASSLSGLGRGNYGYTF.

This chain connects TRBV7-2 to TRBJ2-3, with 11 bases fitting TRBD2. Germline values: CDR1 SGHTA, CDR2 FQGNSA. The CDR3 is 18 residues long. Germline trimming cut 1 base from V and 4 bases from J; bases unmatched to any gene: 10. Here the CDR3 DNA reads TGTGCCAGCAGCTTAGAGGGGGCAGGTAGCGGGAGGGCAGATACGCAGTATTTT. It translates to CASSLEGAGSGRADTQYF.

The CDR3 here is CAWSSPGLGIAKNIQYF. For the CDR3, the DNA is TGTGCCTGGAGTTCCCCCGGTTTGGGGATAGCCAAAAACATTCAGTACTTC. V gene TRBV30 combines with J gene TRBJ2-4; D not resolved. Trimming cost V 2 bases and J 0 bases, with 17 bases left between them. Per germline, CDR1 GTSNPN and CDR2 SVGIG (reference sequence). The CDR3 is made up of 17 amino acids. The full variable domain, in which reference TRBV30 and TRBJ2-4 provide the parts outside the CDR3, is SQTIHQWPATLVQPVGSPLSLECTVEGTSNPNLYWYRQAAGRGLQLLFYSVGIGQISSEVPQNLSASRPQDRQFILSSKKLLLSDSGFYLCAWSSPGLGIAKNIQYFGAGTRLSVL.

The chain is built from TRBV6-6 and TRBJ2-5; TRBD1 or TRBD2 may be the D gene (5 bases each). The CDR3 totals 13 residues. V lost 6 bases, J lost 5 bases, and 13 bases lay in between. Germline loops: CDR1 MNHNY, CDR2 SVGAGI (reference sequence). This chain's CDR3 is CASRTGARETQYF. DNA of the CDR3: TGTGCCAGCAGGACCGGGGCCCGGGAGACCCAGTACTTC.

Of note for this clone: Distinct nucleotide sequences in the sample also encode this CDR3. The chain combines TRBV18 with TRBJ2-2; TRBD1 matches at 7 bases. The CDR3 runs 14 residues. V gave up 6 bases and J gave up 1 base; unmatched junction bases: 2. Germline CDR1 is KGHSH and CDR2 is LQKENI. This chain's CDR3 is CASSRQGNTGELFF. CDR3 bases: TGTGCCAGCTCCCGACAGGGGAACACCGGGGAGCTGTTTTTT.

This clone was counted a single time. This sequence joins TRBV21-1 and TRBJ2-7; the table's D call TRBD2 went unverified against the DNA. TRBV21-1 represents a pseudogene. The CDR3 is made up of 12 amino acids. The chain's CDR3 is CASFSTEGEQYF. The CDR3 nucleotides read TGTGCCAGCTTCTCCACGGAGGGCGAGCAGTACTTC.

A word on this clone: Other DNA sequences from this sample encode an identical CDR3 as well. The chain uses TRBV5-1 and TRBJ2-7, with 7 bases fitting TRBD1. J lost 2 bases, V lost 4 bases, and 3 bases had no gene match. The CDR3 runs 13 residues. Looked up from germline, CDR1 is SGHRS and CDR2 is YFSETQ. CDR3 bases: TGCGCCAGCAGCCGCGACAGGGCCTACGAGCAGTACTTC. Translating gives CASSRDRAYEQYF.

The chain employs TRBV27 and TRBJ2-5; no clear D. This CDR3 has 13 amino acids. Trimming pared 0 bases from V and 8 bases from J, leaving 10 bases between. Germline CDR1 is MNHEY and CDR2 is SMNVEV (reference sequence). CDR3 sequence reads: CASSLSSAITQYF. The CDR3 nucleotides read TGTGCCAGCAGTTTATCCTCAGCGATTACCCAGTACTTC.

The chain has TRBV7-9 and TRBJ1-3; D not certain. Germline CDR1 SEHNR, CDR2 FQNEAQ (reference sequence). Trimming stripped 1 base from V and 0 bases from J, with 13 bases between. CDR3 length equals 17 residues. The CDR3 loop is CASSLGRVWDSGNTIYF. The CDR3 nucleotides read TGTGCCAGCAGCTTAGGCCGTGTCTGGGACTCTGGAAACACCATATATTTT.

For this clone: Other nucleotide sequences in the sample specify the same CDR3. This chain uses TRBV20-1 with TRBJ2-3; D tentatively reads TRBD1 or TRBD2 (5 bases each). The V end lost 3 bases, the J end lost 6 bases, and 7 bases lay between the germline ends. The CDR3 spans 11 residues. Germline lookup yields CDR1 DFQATT and CDR2 SNEGSKA (reference sequence). CDR3 in DNA: TGCAGTGCTAGTGGGACGGATACGCAGTATTTT. Translated: CSASGTDTQYF.

The rearrangement uses TRBV7-9 and TRBJ2-1, with D perhaps TRBD2 (7 bases). Trimming stripped 7 bases from V and 4 bases from J, with 23 bases between. The CDR3 runs to 17 residues. CDR1 and CDR2 from the germline V gene are SEHNR and FQNEAQ (reference sequence). The CDR3 sequence: CASNPIGGLAEYNEQFF. CDR3 DNA sequence: TGTGCCAGCAACCCTATTGGGGGGCTAGCGGAATACAATGAGCAGTTCTTC.

This chain uses TRBV30 with TRBJ2-6; tentatively, D is TRBD1 (7 bases). The germline V and J ends were trimmed by 3 bases and 0 bases, with 18 bases remaining between them. The CDR3 extends over 18 amino acids. Germline V gives CDR1 GTSNPN, CDR2 SVGIG (reference sequence). CDR3 protein: CAWRDWAGQTSGANVLTF. The CDR3 DNA reads as TGTGCCTGGAGAGACTGGGCGGGACAGACCTCTGGGGCCAACGTCCTGACTTTC.

The CDR3 is CASSAGGTASYEQYF. The CDR3 DNA sequence: TGTGCCAGCAGTGCCGGCGGGACTGCATCCTACGAGCAGTACTTC. The rearrangement uses TRBV9 and TRBJ2-7; maybe TRBD2 (6 bases). V lost 5 bases and J 1 base, leaving 16 bases between the germline ends. Germline V CDR1 and CDR2: SGDLS, YYNGEE. The CDR3 is made up of 15 amino acids.

Points on this clone: The sample holds other DNA sequences that translate to the same CDR3. The genes are TRBV7-2 and TRBJ2-1; 14 bases agree with TRBD2. The V gene's germline CDR1 is SGHTA and CDR2 FQGNSA. The CDR3 has 14 residues. V lost 5 bases and J lost 9; bases outside the gene matches: 3. The CDR3 DNA is TGTGCCAGCAGCCTCGGACTAGCGGGAGGTGAGCAGTTCTTC. Encoded protein: CASSLGLAGGEQFF.

The table lists this clone with many counts. The V and J genes are TRBV15 and TRBJ2-5, with 9 positions matching TRBD2. The length of the CDR3 is 15 residues. The junction had 2 bases not matched to a gene; V was cut back by 0 bases and J by 3 bases. The germline gives CDR1 LNHNV, CDR2 YYDKDF (reference sequence). The CDR3 DNA follows: TGTGCCACCAGCAGAGATGGGACTAGCAAAGAGACCCAGTACTTC. It encodes CATSRDGTSKETQYF.

The rearrangement joins TRBV27 to TRBJ2-1; 11 bases line up with TRBD2. Germline CDR1 and CDR2: MNHEY and SMNVEV (reference sequence). Germline trimming cut 6 bases from V and 4 bases from J; bases unmatched to any gene: 11. This CDR3 is built from 17 residues. CDR3 residues: CASSLPGLADRYNEQFF. The DNA for the CDR3 is TGTGCCAGCAGCCTACCGGGACTAGCGGATAGATACAATGAGCAGTTCTTC.

The chain couples TRBV6-5 to TRBJ2-3; D not resolved. Trimming cost V 7 bases and J 1 base, with 12 bases left between them. Germline V CDR1 and CDR2: MNHEY, SVGAGI. CDR3 length: 14 residues. The CDR3, as DNA: TGTGCCAGCACCGTTAGAGAGGGCACAGATACGCAGTATTTT. Amino acids: CASTVREGTDTQYF.

This clone was counted a single time. The chain links TRBV5-6 to TRBJ2-1; 8 nucleotides agree with TRBD2. This CDR3 region has 17 residues. The V and J ends lost 1 base and 10 bases, in that order; junction bases with no gene match: 16. Looked up from germline, CDR1 is SGHDT and CDR2 is YYEEEE. CDR3 sequence (DNA): TGTGCCAGCAGCTTGTTCAGCGGGAGTTTCTCTGTTCTAGAGCAGTTCTTC. Translated: CASSLFSGSFSVLEQFF.

J is TRBJ1-3 and V is TRBV7-2; D remains unclear. V shed 5 bases and J shed 3 bases, with 11 bases lying between them. Germline lookup yields CDR1 SGHTA and CDR2 FQGNSA. This CDR3 comprises 14 residues. CDR3 coding DNA: TGTGCCAGCAGCCCATTAATCCTTGGAAACACCATATATTTT. Encoded protein: CASSPLILGNTIYF.

The gene calls are TRBV9 and TRBJ2-5, with D perhaps given as TRBD1 or TRBD2 (5 bases each). The germline V and J ends were trimmed by 0 bases and 5 bases, with 14 bases remaining between them. Germline assignment: CDR1 SGDLS and CDR2 YYNGEE. This CDR3 region has 15 residues. The CDR3: CASSVAAGAGETQYF. CDR3 in DNA: TGTGCCAGCAGCGTAGCGGCCGGGGCTGGGGAGACCCAGTACTTC.

V gene TRBV25-1 combines with J gene TRBJ1-5; D gene unclear. This CDR3 has 15 amino acids. The V gene's germline CDR1 is MGHDK and CDR2 SYGVNS. V was pared by 1 base and J by 5 bases, with 12 bases between. The CDR3 spells CASSESGRDDQPQHF. The CDR3 bases are TGTGCCAGCAGTGAATCTGGGAGAGATGATCAGCCCCAGCATTTT.

This chain uses TRBV7-7 with TRBJ1-4; D may be TRBD1 (6 bases). Per germline, CDR1 SSHAT and CDR2 FNYEAQ (reference sequence). The CDR3 loop spans 15 amino acids. V lost 1 base and J lost 4, with 10 bases in between. The CDR3 DNA reads TGTGCCAGCAGCTTAGTGGGGGCGCTTAATGAAAAACTGTTTTTT. Amino acids: CASSLVGALNEKLFF.

This clone was observed a single time. The V gene is TRBV5-1, the J gene TRBJ2-2, with 9 bases that match TRBD2. This CDR3 comprises 15 residues. V was clipped by 4 bases and J by 4 bases; unmatched bases: 5. Germline assignment: CDR1 SGHRS and CDR2 YFSETQ. As DNA, the CDR3 is TGCGCCAGCAGCGAGCTAGCGGGACTCACCGGGGAGCTGTTTTTT. Encoded protein: CASSELAGLTGELFF. Combining the CDR3 with reference TRBV5-1 and TRBJ2-2 gives the whole variable domain KAGVTQTPRYLIKTRGQQVTLSCSPISGHRSVSWYQQTPGQGLQFLFEYFSETQRNKGNFPGRFSGRQFSNSRSEMNVSTLELGDSALYLCASSELAGLTGELFFGEGSRLTVL.

The J gene is TRBJ2-2, the V gene TRBV7-2; 7 bases fit TRBD2. CDR3 length: 16 amino acids. Germline V lookup: CDR1 SGHTA, CDR2 FQGNSA. Unmatched junction bases numbered 5, after V lost 0 bases and J lost 4 bases. CDR3: CASSLAGRAGTGELFF. The CDR3 nucleotides are TGTGCCAGCAGCTTAGCGGGGAGGGCCGGCACCGGGGAGCTGTTTTTT.

The chain carries TRBV7-2 and TRBJ1-5; no reliable D call. Per germline, CDR1 SGHTA and CDR2 FQGNSA. The CDR3 loop spans 19 amino acids. V gave up 4 bases and J gave up 3 bases, with 25 bases separating them. The CDR3 bases are TGTGCCAGCAGCTCGTACATATCGGACCCCCGGGCCGCCAATCAGCCCCAGCATTTT. Translation: CASSSYISDPRAANQPQHF.

The chain employs TRBV18 and TRBJ2-6; the match to TRBD1 covers 7 bases. After removal of 0 bases from V and 0 bases from J, the junction contained 5 bases not matched to a gene. The CDR3 totals 18 residues. The V gene's germline CDR1 is KGHSH and CDR2 LQKENI. The DNA for the CDR3 is TGTGCCAGCTCACCACCGGGACAGCCTAACTCTGGGGCCAACGTCCTGACTTTC. Amino acid sequence: CASSPPGQPNSGANVLTF.

This chain links TRBV28 with TRBJ1-1, with a weak D call TRBD1 (6 bases). The CDR3 is 14 amino acids. CDR1 is MDHEN, CDR2 SYDVKM, per germline. The V end was cut by 5 bases, the J end by 4 bases, with 14 bases between. The DNA for the CDR3 is TGTGCCAGCAGTCTGAGGGGGGCCGGCACTGAAGCTTTCTTT. This codes for CASSLRGAGTEAFF.